Below, 30 T cell receptor beta chains from the same sample are listed, as sequenced in a study of CD8+CD57+ T cells in acquired aplastic anemia. According to the study, genomic DNA was the template for TCR beta VDJ and CDR3 profiling. TCRdb redid the calling of the reads with MiXCR, one entry per CDR3 protein. Found here are 250,000 or so distinct CDR3 sequences, approximately 50% of them singletons; the top ten hold approximately 8%. By flow cytometry, patients selected for sequencing had shown an expansion of CD8+CD57+ cells. The sequencing sample was made of sorted CD4+, CD8+, or CD8+CD57+ T cells (not recorded which) from PBMCs. These receptors all come from a human donor with aplastic anemia.

This clonotype was observed at least ten times. The J gene is TRBJ1-6, the V gene TRBV11-2; 9 positions match TRBD1. CDR3 length equals 17 residues. CDR1 and CDR2 from the germline V gene are SGHAT and FQNNGV. The trim removed 1 base at V and 7 bases at J, leaving 8 bases unmatched. CDR3 sequence (DNA): TGTGCCAGCAGCTTAGTATCGGGAGGACAGGGGAATTCACCCCTCCACTTT. Encoded protein: CASSLVSGGQGNSPLHF.

A note on this clonotype: A read error may produce the germline difference seen at one junction end. CDR3 loop: CASRKLAGTDTQYF. The CDR3 DNA reads as TGTGCTAGCAGGAAACTAGCGGGAACAGATACGCAGTATTTT. The chain uses TRBV7-7 and TRBJ2-3, with 10 nucleotides matching TRBD2. CDR3 length equals 14 residues. Germline assignment: CDR1 SSHAT and CDR2 FNYEAQ (reference sequence).

V usage is TRBV19 and J usage is TRBJ2-5, with D possibly being TRBD2 (6 bases). Between the trimmed V and J ends, which lost 6 bases and 2 bases, there was a span of 10 bases. This CDR3 is built from 13 residues. Germline CDR1 is LNHDA and CDR2 is SQIVND (reference sequence). DNA of the CDR3: TGTGCCAGTAGAAGGAGGGGACAAGAGACCCAGTACTTC. Translating gives CASRRRGQETQYF.

This clonotype was observed at least ten times. V is TRBV15 and J is TRBJ2-1, with a tentative D call TRBD2 (5 bases). Trimming stripped 1 base from V and 8 bases from J, with 6 bases between. The CDR3 totals 12 residues. Germline-derived CDR1 and CDR2 are LNHNV and YYDKDF (reference sequence). The CDR3 loop is CATSRGGHEQFF. CDR3 coding DNA: TGTGCCACCAGCAGAGGCGGGCATGAGCAGTTCTTC.

This clonotype has ten or more counts. This chain joins TRBV12-3 or TRBV12-4 and TRBJ2-1; unclear D gene. V was pared by 6 bases and J by 6 bases, with 15 bases between. This CDR3 has 14 amino acids. CDR3 amino acids: CASSLSLGGNEQFF. In DNA, the CDR3 is TGTGCCAGCAGCCTCTCCCTAGGTGGCAATGAGCAGTTCTTC.

The V gene is TRBV7-9, the J gene TRBJ2-7; 9 positions agree with TRBD1. Trimming cost V 6 bases and J 2 bases; bases outside gene matches: 5. The germline gives CDR1 SEHNR, CDR2 FQNEAQ (reference sequence). The CDR3 contains 14 residues. The CDR3, as DNA: TGTGCCAGCAGATCGGGACAGGGACCCTACGAGCAGTACTTC. Amino acid sequence: CASRSGQGPYEQYF.

This clonotype has a count of ten or more. The junction does not match germline at one end; this may be a read error. The V gene is TRBV4-1, the J gene TRBJ1-1; D is unclear. The CDR3 covers 14 residues. Germline CDR1 is MGHRA and CDR2 is YSYEKL. The CDR3 DNA reads as TGTGCCAGCAGCCAAGATATTGAAGTTACTGAAGCTTTCTTT. Its protein is CASSQDIEVTEAFF.

The chain links TRBV29-1 to TRBJ2-5, with 7 bases that match TRBD1. The CDR3 contains 13 residues. In germline, CDR1 is SQVTM, CDR2 ANQGSEA. The V gene end was trimmed by 4 bases and the J gene end by 1 base; junction bases not matched to a gene: 3. The CDR3 nucleotides read TGCAGCGTTGCCACAGGGGCCCAAGAGACCCAGTACTTC. This codes for CSVATGAQETQYF. Using reference TRBV29-1 and TRBJ2-5 for the parts outside the CDR3, the full variable domain is SAVISQKPSRDICQRGTSLTIQCQVDSQVTMMFWYRQQPGQSLTLIATANQGSEATYESGFVIDKFPISRPNLTFSTLTVSNMSPEDSSIYLCSVATGAQETQYFGPGTRLLVL.

This clonotype was observed many times. The chain uses TRBV7-9 and TRBJ1-2, with TRBD1 as a possible D gene (6 bases). Germline loops: CDR1 SEHNR, CDR2 FQNEAQ (reference sequence). Trimming cost V 5 bases and J 0 bases, with 13 bases left between them. The length of the CDR3 is 15 residues. The CDR3 spells CASSGRDTTNYGYTF. The CDR3 bases are TGTGCCAGCAGCGGCCGGGACACCACTAACTATGGCTACACCTTC.

This clonotype was observed at least ten times. The chain uses TRBV19 and TRBJ2-1, with 10 bases that match TRBD2. This CDR3 is 18 amino acids long. The V gene end was trimmed by 2 bases and the J gene end by 7 bases; junction bases not matched to a gene: 14. Germline CDR1 is LNHDA and CDR2 is SQIVND (reference sequence). The CDR3 DNA reads TGTGCCAGTAGTATACCTTTTAGCGGGAGGACCGACCGTAATGAGCAGTTCTTC. As protein: CASSIPFSGRTDRNEQFF.

This chain joins TRBV10-2 and TRBJ2-7, with TRBD1 identical over 8 bases. After removal of 3 bases from V and 3 bases from J, the junction contained 4 bases not matched to a gene. The germline gives CDR1 WSHSY, CDR2 SAAADI. This CDR3 region has 14 residues. The CDR3 loop reads CASSEQGGFYEQYF. In DNA, the CDR3 is TGCGCCAGCAGTGAACAGGGGGGCTTCTACGAGCAGTACTTC.

The chain couples TRBV19 to TRBJ1-5, with TRBD1 as a possible D gene (5 bases). V lost 8 bases and J lost 5, with 19 bases in between. The CDR3 has 15 residues. Germline CDR1 and CDR2: LNHDA and SQIVND (reference sequence). The CDR3 DNA is TGTGCCAGTCGCCCCCGTCCGGGGCAAGATCAGCCCCAGCATTTT. Translating gives CASRPRPGQDQPQHF.

This clonotype was recorded a few times. This chain uses TRBV9 with TRBJ1-4; TRBD1 matches at 9 bases. Germline V gene data show CDR1 as SGDLS and CDR2 as YYNGEE. The CDR3 is 16 residues long. V trimming: 7 bases; J trimming: 4 bases; junction bases outside the gene matches: 11. CDR3 protein: CASSRGGQGYNEKLFF. CDR3 nucleotide sequence: TGTGCCAGCTCCAGGGGGGGACAGGGATATAATGAAAAACTGTTTTTT.

This clonotype was detected only a few times. Lacking the conserved final phenylalanine or tryptophan, this CDR3 likely reflects a read error. The limits of the CDR3 on the DNA are not certain, so only TCRdb's listed CDR3 is given. V usage is TRBV20-1 and J usage is TRBJ2-7. CDR1 is DFQATT and CDR2 is SNEGSKA in the germline V gene (reference sequence). The CDR3 comprises 8 residues, both ends counted. The CDR3 loop reads CSASVTMH.

This rearrangement joins TRBV20-1 to TRBJ2-1; tentative D call: TRBD2 (6 bases). Looked up from germline, CDR1 is DFQATT and CDR2 is SNEGSKA (reference sequence). V was shortened by 6 bases and J by 8 bases, with 17 bases between the two germline ends. The CDR3 loop spans 13 amino acids. The CDR3 DNA sequence: TGCAGTGCGGTTTCGGGAGCTTGGGATGAGCAGTTCTTC. Translated, it gives CSAVSGAWDEQFF.

This clonotype appeared many times. This chain links TRBV6-5 with TRBJ2-7; TRBD1 agrees at 8 bases. Germline V CDR1 and CDR2: MNHEY, SVGAGI. V lost 6 bases to trimming and J lost 0 bases; unmatched junction nucleotides: 7. The CDR3 spans 15 residues. This CDR3 is CASSSDRGSSYEQYF. The DNA for the CDR3 is TGTGCCAGCAGCTCTGACAGGGGCAGCTCCTACGAGCAGTACTTC.

This clonotype was observed many times. The chain links TRBV7-9 to TRBJ2-2, with D possibly TRBD2 on 5 matching bases. The CDR3 totals 12 residues. Germline CDR1 is SEHNR and CDR2 is FQNEAQ (reference sequence). The V end was cut by 10 bases, the J end by 6 bases, with 12 bases between. For the CDR3, the DNA is TGTGCCACCTCAGAGGGATCCGGGGAGCTGTTTTTT. Its translation: CATSEGSGELFF.

The V gene is TRBV20-1, the J gene TRBJ2-6, with D possibly being TRBD2 (6 bases). Trimming took off 1 base at V and 4 bases at J, with 11 bases between the two ends. CDR3 length: 15 residues. Germline assignment: CDR1 DFQATT and CDR2 SNEGSKA (reference sequence). The CDR3 DNA sequence: TGCAGTGCTAGAGCGCTAGCGTCCGGGGCCAACGTCCTGACTTTC. As protein: CSARALASGANVLTF.

A remark on this clonotype: A junction boundary mismatches the germline segment, possibly from a read error. The CDR3 DNA reads TGTGTCAGCAGTCCTAGCGGGGGGAAATACGAGCAGTACTTC. It codes for CVSSPSGGKYEQYF. The chain combines TRBV6-4 with TRBJ2-7; TRBD2 matches at 11 bases. The CDR3 covers 14 residues. Looked up from germline, CDR1 is MRHNA and CDR2 is SNTAGT.

The V call is TRBV15, the J call TRBJ1-5; TRBD1 might be the D (6 bases). The V end lost 3 bases, the J end lost 4 bases, and 13 bases lay between the germline ends. Germline V gene sequence: CDR1 LNHNV, CDR2 YYDKDF (reference sequence). CDR3 length: 15 residues. CDR3 bases: TGTGCCACCAGCAGTGCGAGGGGGACTAATCAGCCCCAGCATTTT. Its protein is CATSSARGTNQPQHF.

The CDR3 region is CASSYSISRYNQPQHF. The CDR3 DNA is TGTGCCAGCAGTTACAGTATTAGCAGGTACAATCAGCCCCAGCATTTT. This chain uses TRBV6-2 or TRBV6-3 with TRBJ1-5; D remains unclear. V was clipped by 2 bases and J by 3 bases, with 14 bases between them. Germline V gene sequence: CDR1 MNHEY, CDR2 SVGEGT. The CDR3 extends over 16 amino acids.

Ten or more counts support this clonotype. The chain carries TRBV7-9 and TRBJ1-2, with 7 bases lining up with TRBD1. Germline V gene sequence: CDR1 SEHNR, CDR2 FQNEAQ (reference sequence). CDR3 length: 17 amino acids. After removal of 4 bases from V and 0 bases from J, the junction contained 11 bases not matched to a gene. In nucleotides, the CDR3 is TGTGCCAGCAGCTCCAGCGACAGGGCCCTAGCTAACTATGGCTACACCTTC. This sequence encodes CASSSSDRALANYGYTF. The variable domain in full, completed from reference TRBV7-9 and TRBJ1-2, reads DTGVSQNPRHKITKRGQNVTFRCDPISEHNRLYWYRQTLGQGPEFLTYFQNEAQLEKSRLLSDRFSAERPKGSFSTLEIQRTEQGDSAMYLCASSSSDRALANYGYTFGSGTRLTVV.

The chain combines TRBV20-1 with TRBJ1-2; D not resolved. Trimming took 5 bases from V and 4 from J, leaving 20 bases between them. The CDR3 is 15 amino acids. Germline V CDR1 and CDR2: DFQATT, SNEGSKA (reference sequence). CDR3 in amino acids: CSALPAGSRSYGYTF. CDR3 bases: TGCAGTGCTCTCCCAGCAGGCTCCAGGAGCTATGGCTACACCTTC.

The chain has TRBV5-1 and TRBJ2-1; D gene unclear. Germline lookup yields CDR1 SGHRS and CDR2 YFSETQ. The CDR3 is 15 residues long. V lost 4 bases to trimming and J lost 12 bases, with 23 bases between them. For the CDR3, the DNA is TGCGCCAGCAGCCACCCCCAATCCCCGATGTGGACGCAGTTCTTC. Translated, it gives CASSHPQSPMWTQFF.

This clonotype was seen ten or more times. The chain uses TRBV30 and TRBJ1-6, with D perhaps matching TRBD1 (6 bases). CDR3 length: 14 amino acids. Looked up from germline, CDR1 is GTSNPN and CDR2 is SVGIG (reference sequence). The V gene lost 5 bases and the J gene lost 13 bases, with 21 bases spanning the gap. The CDR3 bases are TGTGCCTGGGGAACCGGGACAAGAAGGGTGCCCCTCCACTTT. Its translation is CAWGTGTRRVPLHF.

This clonotype was seen ten or more times. The chain uses TRBV20-1 and TRBJ1-1, with TRBD1 identical over 7 bases. The CDR3 is 14 residues long. The V and J ends lost 6 bases and 8 bases, in that order; junction bases with no gene match: 15. CDR1 is DFQATT and CDR2 is SNEGSKA in the germline V gene (reference sequence). Written as DNA, the CDR3 is TGCAGTGCCATATCAGGGGGTCTTGGAGGGGAAGCTTTCTTT. Translation gives CSAISGGLGGEAFF.

This clonotype was counted at least ten times. V is TRBV4-2 and J is TRBJ2-7; D is undetermined. Germline CDR1 is LGHNA and CDR2 is YNFKEQ. Trimming took 0 bases from V and 2 from J, leaving 23 bases between them. The CDR3 spans 19 residues. The DNA for the CDR3 is TGTGCCAGCAGCCAAGATCGACGGCGTTGGGCGGCGAAGCCCTACGAGCAGTACTTC. Translating gives CASSQDRRRWAAKPYEQYF.

Remarks on this clonotype: This may stem from a read error, because a much larger clone lies one nucleotide away. The chain recombines TRBV25-1 with TRBJ2-5, with 8 bases lining up with TRBD1. V lost 6 bases and J lost 4; bases outside the gene matches: 13. The CDR3 consists of 16 residues. Looked up from germline, CDR1 is MGHDK and CDR2 is SYGVNS. CDR3 in amino acids: CASSQGIMTGAETQYF. DNA of the CDR3: TGTGCCAGCAGCCAAGGGATTATGACAGGGGCAGAGACCCAGTACTTC.

In the case of this clonotype: A read error may account for a junction end that differs from germline. This rearrangement joins TRBV7-4 to TRBJ2-2, with D perhaps TRBD1 or TRBD2 (5 bases each). Germline CDR1 reads SGHVT; CDR2 reads SQSDAQ. This CDR3 spans 16 amino acids. The CDR3 loop is CAGSLDKGRITGELFF. DNA of the CDR3: TGTGCCGGCAGCTTAGATAAGGGGCGTATCACCGGGGAGTTGTTTTTT.

With respect to this clonotype: At one end, the junction sequence differs from germline, possibly due to a read error. The chain carries TRBV12-3 or TRBV12-4 and TRBJ2-7; 8 bases map to TRBD1. The CDR3 consists of 13 residues. The CDR3 DNA reads TGTGCCAGCAGTTTGGGACAGGACTACGAGCAGTCCTTC. Translated: CASSLGQDYEQSF.